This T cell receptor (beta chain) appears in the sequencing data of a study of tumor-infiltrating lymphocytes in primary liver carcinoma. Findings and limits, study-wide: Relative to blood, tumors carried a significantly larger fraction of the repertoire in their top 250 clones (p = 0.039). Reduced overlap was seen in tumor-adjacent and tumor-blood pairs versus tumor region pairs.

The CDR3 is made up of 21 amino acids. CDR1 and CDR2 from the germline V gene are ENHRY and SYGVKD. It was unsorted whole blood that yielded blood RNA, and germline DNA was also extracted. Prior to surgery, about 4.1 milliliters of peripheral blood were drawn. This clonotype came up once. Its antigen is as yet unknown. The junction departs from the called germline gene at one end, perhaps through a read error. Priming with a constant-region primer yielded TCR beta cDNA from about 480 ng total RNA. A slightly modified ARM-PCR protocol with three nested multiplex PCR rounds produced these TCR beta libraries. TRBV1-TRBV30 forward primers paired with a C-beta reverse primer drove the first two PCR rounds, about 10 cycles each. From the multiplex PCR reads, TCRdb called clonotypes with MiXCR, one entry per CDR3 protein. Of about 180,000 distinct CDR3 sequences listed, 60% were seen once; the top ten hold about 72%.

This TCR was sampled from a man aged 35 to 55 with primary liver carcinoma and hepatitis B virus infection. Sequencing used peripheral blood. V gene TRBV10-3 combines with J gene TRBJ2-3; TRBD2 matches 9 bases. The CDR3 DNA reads TGTGCCATCAGTGAGCCCCAACAGGGGCTCCCCGCGGGAGGGTTAACAGATACGCTGTATTTT. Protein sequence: CAISEPQQGLPAGGLTDTLYF.